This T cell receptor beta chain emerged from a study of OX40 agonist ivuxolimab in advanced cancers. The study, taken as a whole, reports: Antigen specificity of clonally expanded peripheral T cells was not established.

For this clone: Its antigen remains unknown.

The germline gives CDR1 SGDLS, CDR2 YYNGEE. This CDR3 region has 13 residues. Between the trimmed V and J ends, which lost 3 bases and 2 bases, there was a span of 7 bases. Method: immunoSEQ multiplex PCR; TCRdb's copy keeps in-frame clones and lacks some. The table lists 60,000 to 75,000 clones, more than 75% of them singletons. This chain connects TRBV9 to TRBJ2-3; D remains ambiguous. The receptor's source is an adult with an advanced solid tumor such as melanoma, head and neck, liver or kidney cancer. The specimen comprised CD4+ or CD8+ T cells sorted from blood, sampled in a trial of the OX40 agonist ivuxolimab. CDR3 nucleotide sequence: TGTGCCAGCAGCGGGTGGGACACAGATACGCAGTATTTT. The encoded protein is CASSGWDTDTQYF.